This passage covers 8 T cell receptor beta chains from one sample sequenced in a study of shared clonotypes between healthy human individuals. Sequencing used immunoSEQ multiplex PCR; TCRdb keeps in-frame clones, though not all of them. This sample has 2,500,000 or so clones, with approximately 94% found just once. Sequencing was performed on naive CD4+ T cells sorted from blood. The subset here: CD45RA+ positively selected. Receptor source: a man between 18 and 35 years old in good health.

V is TRBV7-2 and J is TRBJ2-3, with D perhaps TRBD1 or TRBD2 (5 bases each). Trimming cost V 4 bases and J 2 bases, with 22 bases left between them. This CDR3 is 18 amino acids long. Germline loops: CDR1 SGHTA, CDR2 FQGNSA. CDR3 amino acids: CASSSRGSALFNTDTQYF. CDR3 DNA: TGTGCCAGCAGCTCGAGGGGCTCAGCTCTCTTTAACACAGATACGCAGTATTTT. The full variable domain, in which reference TRBV7-2 and TRBJ2-3 provide the parts outside the CDR3, is GAGVSQSPSNKVTEKGKDVELRCDPISGHTALYWYRQSLGQGLEFLIYFQGNSAPDKSGLPSDRFSAERTGGSVSTLTIQRTQQEDSAVYLCASSSRGSALFNTDTQYFGPGTRLTVL.

The chain is built from TRBV4-3 and TRBJ2-2, with D possibly TRBD2 on 5 matching bases. Germline V gene lookup returns CDR1 LGHNA and CDR2 YSLEER. This CDR3 has 17 residues. The ends were cut back, 0 bases at V and 5 bases at J, with 16 bases in the middle. CDR3 bases: TGCGCCAGCAGCCAAGATTATCCTAGCATGAAGACCGGGGAGCTGTTTTTT. Protein sequence: CASSQDYPSMKTGELFF.

The chain carries TRBV10-3 and TRBJ2-5; TRBD1 might be the D (6 bases). Per germline, CDR1 ENHRY and CDR2 SYGVKD. Deletions cut 4 bases from V and 4 bases from J, with 10 bases between. This CDR3 has 13 amino acids. The CDR3 reads CAISGGRGETQYF. The CDR3 region has the DNA TGTGCCATCAGTGGCGGCAGGGGAGAGACCCAGTACTTC.

This chain links TRBV7-2 with TRBJ2-1; D may be TRBD1 or TRBD2 (5 bases each). Trimming removed 5 bases from V and 0 bases from J, with 14 bases in between. This CDR3 comprises 16 residues. CDR1 and CDR2 from the germline V gene are SGHTA and FQGNSA. The CDR3 loop is CASSDPGTSSYNEQFF. In nucleotides, the CDR3 is TGTGCCAGCAGCGACCCGGGGACGAGCTCCTACAATGAGCAGTTCTTC.

The chain links TRBV28 to TRBJ1-5; possible D gene TRBD1, 6 bases. CDR3 length: 15 amino acids. CDR1 and CDR2 from the germline V gene are MDHEN and SYDVKM. V lost 2 bases, J lost 3 bases, and 11 bases lay in between. The chain's CDR3 is CASSLQGSFNQPQHF. DNA of the CDR3: TGTGCCAGCAGTTTACAGGGGAGCTTCAATCAGCCCCAGCATTTT.

To note about this clone: In the same sample, other DNA sequences code for this CDR3. The chain joins TRBV11-2 to TRBJ2-7; no firm D call. The CDR3 runs 14 residues. Trimming left V 6 bases short and J 2 bases short, with 14 bases between. Germline loops: CDR1 SGHAT, CDR2 FQNNGV. Here the CDR3 reads CASRPSGRTYEQYF. DNA for the CDR3: TGTGCCAGCAGGCCTTCGGGCAGGACCTACGAGCAGTACTTC.

The J gene is TRBJ1-1, the V gene TRBV6-1, with D perhaps TRBD1 (5 bases). V lost 6 bases and J 4 bases, leaving 18 bases between the germline ends. The CDR3 sequence is 15 residues long. The germline V gene encodes CDR1 MNHNS and CDR2 SASEGT. The CDR3 region has the DNA TGTGCCAGCAGCCCCTCCGGGAGGGGTAGCACTGAAGCTTTCTTT. It is translated as CASSPSGRGSTEAFF.

In regard to this clone: The same CDR3 is also encoded by other DNA sequences in this sample. This chain uses TRBV28 with TRBJ1-4; D is unclear. The germline V gene has CDR1 MDHEN and CDR2 SYDVKM. Trimming pared 4 bases from V and 5 bases from J, leaving 11 bases between. The CDR3 is 14 amino acids. CDR3 protein: CASSSPGENEKLFF. In DNA form, the CDR3 reads TGTGCCAGCAGTTCTCCGGGTGAAAATGAAAAACTGTTTTTT.